A single sample gave rise to the 24 T cell receptor beta chains below, sequenced in a study of shared T cell receptors in the human thymus. Here immunoSEQ multiplex PCR was the method, and the copy in TCRdb shows in-frame clones only, minus some. The sample has about 380,000 clones, over 90% seen once; the top ten hold about 0.02%. Sequencing used thymocytes. The origin of the receptors is a human donor.

The chain's CDR3 is CAISAPGQGAFSSGNTIYF. Written as DNA, the CDR3 is TGTGCCATCAGTGCGCCGGGACAGGGGGCGTTTTCCTCTGGAAACACCATATATTTT. The chain recombines TRBV10-3 with TRBJ1-3, with TRBD1 identical over 12 bases. Looked up from germline, CDR1 is ENHRY and CDR2 is SYGVKD. This CDR3 has 19 amino acids. V dropped 4 bases and J dropped 0; count of bases not matched to a gene: 10.

This chain uses TRBV19 with TRBJ2-7, with TRBD2 matching 10 bases. The CDR3 is made up of 17 amino acids. V gave up 4 bases and J gave up 2 bases; unmatched junction bases: 11. Per germline, CDR1 LNHDA and CDR2 SQIVND (reference sequence). CDR3 DNA: TGTGCCAGTAGTACAAGACCGGGACTAGCGACTACCTACGAGCAGTACTTC. Protein product: CASSTRPGLATTYEQYF.

The V gene is TRBV14, the J gene TRBJ2-7, with 8 positions matching TRBD1. V lost 6 bases and J lost 2; bases outside the gene matches: 6. The CDR3 consists of 14 residues. Germline loops: CDR1 SGHDN, CDR2 FVKESK. In nucleotides, the CDR3 is TGTGCCAGCAGTAGACGGACAGGGCCCTACGAGCAGTACTTC. Protein: CASSRRTGPYEQYF.

The V gene is TRBV18, the J gene TRBJ1-1, with D possibly being TRBD1 (6 bases). Germline CDR1 KGHSH, CDR2 LQKENI. CDR3 length: 16 residues. Between the trimmed V and J ends, which lost 3 bases and 6 bases, there was a span of 20 bases. CDR3 DNA: TGTGCCAGCTCACCCCGGAGAATTAGACAGGTCCCTGAAGCTTTCTTT. As protein: CASSPRRIRQVPEAFF.

The rearrangement links TRBV28 to TRBJ2-7, with 9 bases matching TRBD1. Trimming cost V 4 bases and J 3 bases; bases outside gene matches: 4. CDR3 size: 14 residues. Germline V lookup: CDR1 MDHEN, CDR2 SYDVKM. The CDR3 region has the DNA TGTGCCAGCAGTTCCTGGGACAGGGACTACGAGCAGTACTTC. This translates into CASSSWDRDYEQYF. The full variable domain, rest sourced from reference TRBV28 and TRBJ2-7, is DVKVTQSSRYLVKRTGEKVFLECVQDMDHENMFWYRQDPGLGLRLIYFSYDVKMKEKGDIPEGYSVSREKKERFSLILESASTNQTSMYLCASSSWDRDYEQYFGPGTRLTVT.

The chain joins TRBV19 to TRBJ2-1, with D unresolved. Germline CDR1 and CDR2: LNHDA and SQIVND (reference sequence). The CDR3 has 12 residues. V was shortened by 6 bases and J by 10 bases, with 13 bases between the two germline ends. The CDR3 coding sequence is TGTGCCAGTAGACAGCCCGAGGAGGAGCAGTTCTTC. The encoded protein is CASRQPEEEQFF.

The chain carries TRBV7-2 and TRBJ2-7, with D hard to call. V was cut by 4 bases and J by 7 bases, with 26 bases left in between. Germline V gives CDR1 SGHTA, CDR2 FQGNSA. The CDR3 loop spans 17 amino acids. CDR3 protein: CASSSPVGRPPPGEQYF. As DNA, the CDR3 is TGTGCCAGCAGCTCCCCCGTCGGGCGGCCTCCCCCTGGAGAGCAGTACTTC.

This clone occurred a few times. The chain carries TRBV28 and TRBJ1-5; D is ambiguous. CDR1 and CDR2 (germline): MDHEN, SYDVKM. Trimming took 5 bases from V and 4 from J, leaving 12 bases between them. CDR3 size: 14 residues. CDR3 sequence: CASSPLGRNQPQHF. The CDR3 bases are TGTGCCAGCAGTCCCTTAGGTAGGAATCAGCCCCAGCATTTT.

The chain recombines TRBV29-1 with TRBJ2-7, with 8 bases matching TRBD1. The CDR3 is 15 amino acids. Germline V CDR1 and CDR2: SQVTM, ANQGSEA. V lost 7 bases, J lost 0 bases, and 11 bases stayed unmatched. As DNA, the CDR3 is TGCAGCGCCACGACTTTTGGGACAGGCTCCTACGAGCAGTACTTC. It translates to CSATTFGTGSYEQYF.

The V call is TRBV18, the J call TRBJ2-1; D unclear. This CDR3 has 16 amino acids. Between the trimmed V and J ends, which lost 1 base and 1 base, there was a span of 11 bases. Per germline, CDR1 KGHSH and CDR2 LQKENI. CDR3 sequence reads: CASSPRRTVSYNEQFF. For the CDR3, the DNA is TGTGCCAGCTCACCACGGCGGACGGTGTCCTACAATGAGCAGTTCTTC.

In this sample, this clone turned up a few times. The chain joins TRBV25-1 to TRBJ2-2; D unclear. The ends were cut back, 0 bases at V and 7 bases at J, with 6 bases in the middle. Germline loops: CDR1 MGHDK, CDR2 SYGVNS. This CDR3 comprises 13 residues. The CDR3 DNA sequence: TGTGCCAGCAGTGAATATGCGAGCGGGGAGCTGTTTTTT. Its protein product is CASSEYASGELFF.

This chain links TRBV30 with TRBJ1-1; no firm D call. There are 12 residues in the CDR3. Germline V lookup: CDR1 GTSNPN, CDR2 SVGIG (reference sequence). Trimming removed 3 bases at V and 11 bases at J, with 16 bases between. Written as DNA, the CDR3 is TGTGCCTGGAGCGCTACACGGGGTGAGGCTTTCTTT. As protein: CAWSATRGEAFF.

This sequence joins TRBV6-6 and TRBJ2-7; 7 bases are shared with TRBD2. Trimming at V came to 2 bases and at J to 2 bases, leaving 6 bases not matched to a gene. The CDR3 runs 15 residues. Germline CDR1 is MNHNY and CDR2 is SVGAGI (reference sequence). The CDR3 sequence is CASSYVLAEPYEQYF. CDR3 bases: TGTGCCAGCAGTTACGTCCTAGCGGAACCCTACGAGCAGTACTTC.

This clone was seen a few times. The rearrangement links TRBV7-9 to TRBJ1-1; no clear D. In germline, CDR1 is SEHNR, CDR2 FQNEAQ (reference sequence). V lost 4 bases and J lost 11, with 17 bases in between. This CDR3 region has 13 residues. The CDR3 here is CASSSGPPGAAFF. As DNA, the CDR3 is TGTGCCAGCAGCTCGGGCCCTCCGGGAGCGGCTTTCTTT.

This chain uses TRBV2 with TRBJ2-5, with a tentative D call TRBD1 (5 bases). Germline V CDR1 and CDR2: SNHLY, FYNNEI. The CDR3 loop spans 15 amino acids. V lost 5 bases, J lost 3 bases, and 16 bases lay in between. CDR3 nucleotides: TGTGCCAGCAGTAGCCCAGGGCTAGATGAAGAGACCCAGTACTTC. It yields the protein CASSSPGLDEETQYF.

This clone was observed once. The chain carries TRBV6-1 and TRBJ1-1; D is unclear. With 4 bases removed from V and 8 bases from J, the gap between germline ends came to 8 bases. Looked up from germline, CDR1 is MNHNS and CDR2 is SASEGT. There are 11 residues in the CDR3. CDR3 sequence (DNA): TGTGCCAGCAGTGGCCCCGACGAAGCTTTCTTT. Its protein is CASSGPDEAFF.

The rearrangement joins TRBV21-1 to TRBJ2-7; TRBD2 reflects the table's D call only, with no check against the DNA. TRBV21-1 is reported as a pseudogene. The CDR3 is 13 amino acids. The CDR3 region is CARRLARAYEQYF. CDR3 nucleotides: TGTGCCAGAAGGCTAGCGAGAGCCTACGAGCAGTACTTC.

This rearrangement joins TRBV19 to TRBJ2-1, with D unclear. The germline V and J ends were trimmed by 5 bases and 8 bases, with 16 bases remaining between them. This CDR3 is 14 amino acids long. CDR1 is LNHDA, CDR2 SQIVND, per germline (reference sequence). The DNA for the CDR3 is TGTGCCAGTAGTGTGACCCCAAACTCGTATGAGCAGTTCTTC. Amino acid sequence: CASSVTPNSYEQFF.

This clone was counted a single time. This sequence joins TRBV29-1 and TRBJ2-1, with 7 bases lining up with TRBD1. Germline CDR1 SQVTM, CDR2 ANQGSEA. The CDR3 is made up of 15 amino acids. Unmatched junction bases numbered 9, after V lost 7 bases and J lost 0 bases. The CDR3 region is CSAGTDLSSYNEQFF. In nucleotides, the CDR3 is TGCAGCGCCGGGACAGACCTTTCCTCCTACAATGAGCAGTTCTTC.

The CDR3 nucleotides are TGTGCCAGCTCACTTCAGACCCCCGGTGAGCAGTTCTTC. Translating gives CASSLQTPGEQFF. The chain couples TRBV18 to TRBJ2-1, with D hard to call. Germline V lookup: CDR1 KGHSH, CDR2 LQKENI. Trimming removed 4 bases at V and 9 bases at J, with 13 bases between. The CDR3 has 13 amino acids.

J is TRBJ2-7 and V is TRBV5-6, with 8 bases aligning to TRBD1. The CDR3 sequence is 14 residues long. Germline V CDR1 and CDR2: SGHDT, YYEEEE. V shed 1 base and J 7 bases; nucleotides not matched to a gene: 7. The CDR3 bases are TGTGCCAGCAGCTTGTCCCAGGGGGCGTGTGAGCAGTACTTC. Encoded protein: CASSLSQGACEQYF.

This clone was observed a single time. This chain connects TRBV7-2 to TRBJ2-3, with TRBD2 as a possible D gene (6 bases). V was pared by 1 base and J by 1 base, with 12 bases between. Germline assignment: CDR1 SGHTA and CDR2 FQGNSA. The CDR3 runs 16 residues. The CDR3 is CASSLVGLSGTDTQYF. In DNA, the CDR3 is TGTGCCAGCAGCTTAGTGGGACTCTCCGGCACAGATACGCAGTATTTT.

This sequence joins TRBV7-2 and TRBJ1-3; 9 bases line up with TRBD1. J lost 0 bases, V lost 5 bases, and 8 bases had no gene match. CDR1 and CDR2 from the germline V gene are SGHTA and FQGNSA. CDR3 length equals 17 residues. The CDR3 DNA reads TGTGCCAGCAGCCCTAGGGACAGGGTCCCCTCTGGAAACACCATATATTTT. Residues: CASSPRDRVPSGNTIYF.

The chain links TRBV7-9 to TRBJ2-7; 11 nucleotides line up with TRBD2. The germline CDR1 and CDR2 sequences are SEHNR and FQNEAQ (reference sequence). The CDR3 contains 15 residues. J was trimmed by 3 bases and V by 2 bases; bases with no gene match: 3. CDR3 in amino acids: CASSLTSGSLYEQYF. DNA for the CDR3: TGTGCCAGCAGCTTAACTAGCGGGAGTCTCTACGAGCAGTACTTC.